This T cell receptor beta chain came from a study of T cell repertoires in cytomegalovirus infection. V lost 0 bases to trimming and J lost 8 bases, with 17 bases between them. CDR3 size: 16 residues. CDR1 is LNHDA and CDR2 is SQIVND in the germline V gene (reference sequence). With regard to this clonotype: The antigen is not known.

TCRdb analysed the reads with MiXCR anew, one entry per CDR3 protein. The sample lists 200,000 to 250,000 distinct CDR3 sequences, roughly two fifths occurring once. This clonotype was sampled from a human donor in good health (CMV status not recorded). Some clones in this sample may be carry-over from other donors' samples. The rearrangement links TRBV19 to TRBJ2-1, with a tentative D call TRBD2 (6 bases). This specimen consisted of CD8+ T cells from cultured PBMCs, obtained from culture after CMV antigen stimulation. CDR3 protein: CASSIDRGNPYDEQFF. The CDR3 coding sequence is TGTGCCAGTAGTATAGACCGGGGGAACCCCTATGATGAGCAGTTCTTC. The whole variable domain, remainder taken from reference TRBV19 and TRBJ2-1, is DGGITQSPKYLFRKEGQNVTLSCEQNLNHDAMYWYRQDPGQGLRLIYYSQIVNDFQKGDIAEGYSVSREKKESFPLTVTSAQKNPTAFYLCASSIDRGNPYDEQFFGPGTRLTVL.